The entry below describes one TCR beta chain. The data derive from a study of blood T cell repertoires in COVID-19. Study details: T cells, B-cell-depleted T cells, or PBMCs supplied cDNA or gDNA.

CDR1 MDHEN and CDR2 SYDVKM come from the germline V gene. The CDR3 runs 16 residues. Trimming left V 5 bases short and J 4 bases short, with 17 bases between. Clones were sequenced by immunoSEQ multiplex PCR, and TCRdb holds only the in-frame ones, with some missing. The sample has about 250,000 clones; more than 75% are singletons. This chain uses TRBV28 with TRBJ1-4; no firm D call. The sample was peripheral blood. This clonotype was obtained from a woman aged 55 to 70 who had recovered from COVID-19. The CDR3, as DNA: TGTGCCAGCAGTAATCTAGGAGGGTCGGGTAATGAAAAACTGTTTTTT. As protein: CASSNLGGSGNEKLFF.